This TCR beta chain comes out of a study of metastatic and nonmetastatic thyroid tumors. Study overall: Comparison of repertoires was carried out across blood and tumor or nodule tissue from malignant and benign thyroid patients. Study conclusions and caveats: Benign nodules were reported to have significantly lower TCR beta diversity than malignant thyroid tumors, in blood and tumor.

Thyroid surgery took place with no prior treatment in any patient. In the authors' methods: For papillary thyroid cancer, a distant-metastasis classifier was constructed from CDR3 differences observed across clinicopathological groups. TCRdb called clones again from the PCR reads with MiXCR. The V and J calls were determined by TCRdb, not by the authors. The sample records approximately 17,000 clones, around a sixth being singletons. The table lists this clone with many counts. Its antigen is undetermined. The sample taken for sequencing was blood. This clonotype was obtained from a male donor with papillary thyroid cancer or a benign thyroid nodule (not recorded which). Some clones in this sample may be carry-over from other donors' samples.

The DNA of the CDR3 is TGTGCCACCAGTGATGCCCTCTACGAGCAGTACTTC. Its translation is CATSDALYEQYF. The gene calls are TRBV24-1 and TRBJ2-7; D ambiguous. Trimming removed 3 bases from V and 3 bases from J, with 5 bases in between. The germline V gene has CDR1 KGHDR and CDR2 SFDVKD. The CDR3 has 12 residues.